This is a list of T cell receptor beta chains from one sample in a study of CD8 T cells in ankylosing spondylitis. TCRdb fed the 5' RACE reads into MiXCR, producing one record per CDR3 protein. The data contain hundreds of thousands of distinct CDR3 sequences, 20% to 25% of them singletons. The sample comprised blood, either unsorted or a sorted T cell fraction (not recorded which). These receptors all stem from a male donor with ankylosing spondylitis or in good health (not recorded which). The CDR3 runs from the conserved cysteine through the conserved F or W. Fields, in order: V gene, CDR3 protein.

V: TRBV30; CDR3: CAWVAGGGNNSPLHF
V: TRBV18; CDR3: CASSPTSGGASEQFF
V: TRBV4-1; CDR3: CASSQEREVYEQYF
V: TRBV9; CDR3: CASSVVGATQETQYF
V: TRBV7-9; CDR3: CASSYAVEQFF
V: TRBV7-9; CDR3: CATSAMMDEQFF
V: TRBV14; CDR3: CASSSGGGADTQYF
V: TRBV7-7; CDR3: CASSLGRSGANVLTF
V: TRBV5-1; CDR3: CASSLRWGLEYNEQFF
V: TRBV20-1; CDR3: CSAREGTRWPYEQYF
V: TRBV5-1; CDR3: CASSLEGAAEQFF
V: TRBV7-8; CDR3: CASSLYSTGGTGELFF
V: TRBV13; CDR3: CASSLSERGPPYEQYF
V: TRBV4-2; CDR3: CASSPRTEMNTEAFF
V: TRBV11-2; CDR3: CASSLDPVSSYNEQFF
V: TRBV29-1; CDR3: CSVERQGEQYF
V: TRBV4-1; CDR3: CASSQADRSNQPQHF
V: TRBV12-3/TRBV12-4; CDR3: CASSSTGTNTDTQYF
V: TRBV6-5; CDR3: CASRHSPGGTEAFF
V: TRBV28; CDR3: CASSSPSEEETQYF
V: TRBV7-9; CDR3: CASSLVSSSYEQYF
V: TRBV10-3; CDR3: CAISAYLTGAGELFF
V: TRBV13; CDR3: CASSLGYGPNQPQHF
V: TRBV28; CDR3: CASLPAGAVLAKNIQYF
V: TRBV12-3/TRBV12-4; CDR3: CASNENGSNQPQHF
V: TRBV12-3/TRBV12-4; CDR3: CASSSEQGMAKNIQYF
V: TRBV4-3; CDR3: CASSQDVGTGGYEQYF
V: TRBV21-1; CDR3: CASMLRQGAPYEQYF
V: TRBV12-3/TRBV12-4; CDR3: CASRMDRGKSGANVLTF
V: TRBV4-1; CDR3: CASSQPGTAYGYTF
V: TRBV28; CDR3: CASSFSGQNYEQYF
V: TRBV7-8; CDR3: CASSLVGGVGFEQFF
V: TRBV4-1; CDR3: CASRGGQGGGYTF
V: TRBV20-1; CDR3: CSAARQGKIHTIYF
V: TRBV29-1; CDR3: CSAPVDIGNEQFF
V: TRBV24-1; CDR3: CATSDTGTQVTGELFF
V: TRBV10-3; CDR3: CAISESTRTPYGYTF
V: TRBV29-1; CDR3: CSVALGGSSEQYF
V: TRBV7-9; CDR3: CASSETADTQYF
V: TRBV7-9; CDR3: CASSSTGSDEQYF
V: TRBV7-9; CDR3: CASSLNAGGTSHYEQYF
V: TRBV7-9; CDR3: CASSPRDRDSHEQYF
V: TRBV11-2; CDR3: CASSTWTGTDTQYF
V: TRBV12-3/TRBV12-4; CDR3: CASSLRGDRHYNEQFF
V: TRBV4-1; CDR3: CASSPGPSNYEQYF
V: TRBV15; CDR3: CATSRDRGKDEQYF